Here is one T cell receptor beta chain with its context. Antigen specificity is unknown. Each UMI harboured a 6-nucleotide sample barcode and was appended via template switching. TCRdb reprocessed the 5' RACE reads, with one entry per CDR3 protein and no DNA. This sample's table reports 150,000 or so distinct CDR3 sequences. This CDR3 contains 17 residues. Germline-derived CDR1 and CDR2 are SSHAT and FNYEAQ (reference sequence). This entry comes from a study of monozygotic twins with inflammatory bowel disease. Broader study findings: With others, IBD patients shared fewer clonotypes than healthy twins did, especially with disease activity. The data did not back a single strong IBD-associated clonotype or signal.

Skipping T cell sorting, the study isolated total RNA directly from whole blood. The origin of this receptor is a human donor with ulcerative colitis or Crohn's disease, or a healthy co-twin of an affected twin (not recorded which). The rearrangement joins TRBV7-7 to TRBJ2-5; TCRdb returns TRBD1, unconfirmable since there is no DNA. Source material: blood. The CDR3 loop is CASSLVFAPYSQETQYF.